The 4 T cell receptor beta chains given below trace back to one sample, sequenced in a study of cytomegalovirus exposure and HLA in healthy donors. The PCR employed 60 Vbeta primers together with 13 Jbeta primers. Method: immunoSEQ multiplex PCR; TCRdb's copy keeps in-frame clones and lacks some. The sample holds 140,000 to 150,000 clones, roughly 78% seen once. Sequencing used PBMCs. The receptor set was obtained from a female donor in good health and CMV-seronegative.

The J gene is TRBJ2-3, the V gene TRBV6-1; 12 bases agree with TRBD2. This CDR3 comprises 15 residues. V lost 6 bases to trimming and J lost 4 bases; unmatched junction nucleotides: 5. Germline V lookup: CDR1 MNHNS, CDR2 SASEGT. CDR3 sequence: CASRETSGGSDTQYF. The CDR3 nucleotides read TGTGCCAGCAGGGAGACTAGCGGGGGCTCAGATACGCAGTATTTT.

As concerns this clone: Germline and junction disagree at one end, which may indicate a read error. The V gene is TRBV4-2, the J gene TRBJ2-1; 8 bases map to TRBD2. This CDR3 region has 14 residues. Germline CDR1 is LGHNA and CDR2 is YNFKEQ. The CDR3 spells CASVDTGGYTEQFF. In DNA, the CDR3 is TGTGCCAGCGTTGACACGGGAGGGTACACTGAGCAGTTCTTC.

This chain joins TRBV28 and TRBJ1-2, with 7 bases matching TRBD1. J was trimmed by 0 bases and V by 5 bases; bases with no gene match: 3. The CDR3 has 14 amino acids. The germline V gene has CDR1 MDHEN and CDR2 SYDVKM. The CDR3 loop is CASSAQGTNYGYTF. The CDR3 coding sequence is TGTGCCAGCAGTGCACAGGGGACTAACTATGGCTACACCTTC.

This clone was seen once. The rearrangement joins TRBV19 to TRBJ1-5; 7 bases are a match to TRBD1. Germline V gene data show CDR1 as LNHDA and CDR2 as SQIVND (reference sequence). The CDR3 totals 15 residues. The V and J ends lost 5 bases and 1 base, in that order; junction bases with no gene match: 5. The chain's CDR3 is CASSSQGGSNQPQHF. In DNA, the CDR3 is TGTGCCAGTAGTTCTCAGGGGGGCAGCAATCAGCCCCAGCATTTT.